One and the same sample provided the 29 T cell receptor beta chains below, sequenced in a study of blood T cell dynamics during melanoma immunotherapy. As for time point: week 3, after first cycle of checkpoint inhibitor. Repertoires were generated with immunoSEQ multiplex PCR, while TCRdb's copy carries only in-frame clones and drops some. The data hold roughly 16,000 clones, with less than 95% observed a single time. The material sequenced was effector memory CD8+ T cells from blood, taken from a patient treated with checkpoint blockade. The source is a human donor with melanoma.

V is TRBV27 and J is TRBJ2-1; TRBD2 might be the D (6 bases). Germline CDR1 MNHEY, CDR2 SMNVEV (reference sequence). Trimming pared 6 bases from V and 7 bases from J, leaving 16 bases between. The CDR3 sequence is 14 residues long. CDR3 nucleotide sequence: TGTGCCAGCAGACGCGGGACTGGGGGGAATGAGCAGTTCTTC. Its protein product is CASRRGTGGNEQFF.

This sequence joins TRBV7-2 and TRBJ2-1, with D possibly TRBD2 on 5 matching bases. V dropped 5 bases and J dropped 0 bases, with 17 bases sitting between them. Germline CDR1 is SGHTA and CDR2 is FQGNSA. The CDR3 runs to 17 residues. The CDR3 reads CASSLVGAASSYNEQFF. CDR3 DNA sequence: TGTGCCAGCAGCCTCGTGGGAGCGGCTAGCTCCTACAATGAGCAGTTCTTC. Using reference TRBV7-2 and TRBJ2-1 for the parts outside the CDR3, the full variable domain is GAGVSQSPSNKVTEKGKDVELRCDPISGHTALYWYRQSLGQGLEFLIYFQGNSAPDKSGLPSDRFSAERTGGSVSTLTIQRTQQEDSAVYLCASSLVGAASSYNEQFFGPGTRLTVL.

The chain uses TRBV7-2 and TRBJ1-1; D is uncertain. V shed 2 bases and J shed 0 bases, with 7 bases lying between them. This CDR3 comprises 14 residues. From germline, CDR1 is SGHTA and CDR2 FQGNSA. The CDR3 DNA sequence: TGTGCCAGCAGCTTAAACAGAATGAACACTGAAGCTTTCTTT. The encoded protein is CASSLNRMNTEAFF.

This sequence joins TRBV19 and TRBJ2-7, with D possibly matching TRBD1 (5 bases). The CDR3 contains 14 residues. Germline V CDR1 and CDR2: LNHDA, SQIVND (reference sequence). Trimming cost V 7 bases and J 3 bases, with 16 bases left between them. CDR3 sequence (DNA): TGTGCCAGTATCCTACAGGCCTGGGACTACGAGCAGTACTTC. Its translation: CASILQAWDYEQYF.

V is TRBV5-1 and J is TRBJ1-1; no definite D call. The V end lost 0 bases, the J end lost 1 base, and 13 bases lay between the germline ends. Germline CDR1 reads SGHRS; CDR2 reads YFSETQ. The CDR3 has 16 residues. The DNA of the CDR3 is TGCGCCAGCAGCTTGGCCACCCAAGGGCCGAACACTGAAGCTTTCTTT. Its protein is CASSLATQGPNTEAFF.

The chain joins TRBV29-1 to TRBJ2-7; tentatively, D is TRBD1 or TRBD2 (5 bases each). V shed 1 base and J shed 2 bases, with 9 bases lying between them. Germline values: CDR1 SQVTM, CDR2 ANQGSEA. CDR3 size: 13 residues. The CDR3 nucleotides are TGCAGCGTTGAAGCTGGGACGGCCTACGAGCAGTACTTC. Translated: CSVEAGTAYEQYF.

The V call is TRBV6-1, the J call TRBJ2-7; 9 bases match TRBD2. V was pared by 9 bases and J by 3 bases, with 9 bases of the junction left unmatched. This CDR3 comprises 14 residues. The V gene's germline CDR1 is MNHNS and CDR2 SASEGT. CDR3 in DNA: TGTGCCAGTCAAGCCGGGACTAGCTTCTACGAGCAGTACTTC. It is translated as CASQAGTSFYEQYF.

This clone was picked up one time. The chain is built from TRBV7-2 and TRBJ2-1, with a weak D call TRBD1 (5 bases). Germline-derived CDR1 and CDR2 are SGHTA and FQGNSA. V was pared by 3 bases and J by 12 bases, with 12 bases between. There are 12 residues in the CDR3. CDR3 residues: CASSFWGKGQFF. CDR3 in DNA: TGTGCCAGCAGCTTTTGGGGCAAGGGGCAGTTCTTC.

The chain uses TRBV4-1 and TRBJ2-2; D gene unclear. The CDR3 sequence is 14 residues long. The V end was cut by 0 bases, the J end by 6 bases, with 8 bases between. Per germline, CDR1 MGHRA and CDR2 YSYEKL. CDR3 DNA sequence: TGCGCCAGCAGCCAAGATAGGTCCCCCGGGGAGCTGTTTTTT. The encoded protein is CASSQDRSPGELFF.

This chain links TRBV5-1 with TRBJ2-7; possibly TRBD1 for D (5 bases). CDR1 and CDR2 from the germline V gene are SGHRS and YFSETQ. V lost 3 bases and J 0 bases, leaving 22 bases between the germline ends. The CDR3 covers 18 residues. The CDR3 region is CASSWAEPTAYSSYEQYF. Here the CDR3 DNA reads TGCGCCAGCAGCTGGGCCGAACCGACAGCGTATTCCTCCTACGAGCAGTACTTC. Combining the CDR3 with reference TRBV5-1 and TRBJ2-7 gives the whole variable domain KAGVTQTPRYLIKTRGQQVTLSCSPISGHRSVSWYQQTPGQGLQFLFEYFSETQRNKGNFPGRFSGRQFSNSRSEMNVSTLELGDSALYLCASSWAEPTAYSSYEQYFGPGTRLTVT.

The chain recombines TRBV11-2 with TRBJ1-2, with TRBD1 as a possible D gene (6 bases). CDR1 and CDR2 from the germline V gene are SGHAT and FQNNGV. The CDR3 totals 13 residues. V was clipped by 0 bases and J by 5 bases, with 7 bases between them. CDR3 DNA: TGTGCCAGCAGCTTAGACACAGGGTATGGCTACACCTTC. Protein: CASSLDTGYGYTF. The variable domain in full, with the rest retrieved from reference TRBV11-2 and TRBJ1-2, is EAGVAQSPRYKIIEKRQSVAFWCNPISGHATLYWYQQILGQGPKLLIQFQNNGVVDDSQLPKDRFSAERLKGVDSTLKIQPAKLEDSAVYLCASSLDTGYGYTFGSGTRLTVV.

The V call is TRBV10-3, the J call TRBJ2-5, with 7 bases aligning to TRBD1. Judging by the DNA end, TRBJ2-7 fits better; the J call may be wrong. The CDR3 consists of 15 residues. Germline V gene sequence: CDR1 ENHRY, CDR2 SYGVKD. The CDR3 region has the DNA TGTGCCGCCAGGGGGAACGGGAAGGTCTCTGACGAGCAGTACTTC. Translating gives CAARGNGKVSDEQYF.

J is TRBJ2-7 and V is TRBV28; D could derive from TRBD1 or TRBD2 (7 bases each). Trimming pared 3 bases from V and 5 bases from J, leaving 14 bases between. Germline V gene data show CDR1 as MDHEN and CDR2 as SYDVKM. This CDR3 region has 14 residues. The CDR3 loop reads CASSFGRGLNEQYF. CDR3 DNA: TGTGCCAGCAGTTTTGGGAGGGGGCTTAACGAGCAGTACTTC.

The chain combines TRBV27 with TRBJ1-5; D might be TRBD1 (6 bases). Germline CDR1 MNHEY, CDR2 SMNVEV (reference sequence). Trimming left V 0 bases short and J 9 bases short, with 9 bases between. CDR3 length equals 13 residues. The CDR3 region is CASSLSGAGPQHF. DNA of the CDR3: TGTGCCAGCAGTTTATCGGGGGCGGGGCCCCAGCATTTT.

The chain employs TRBV9 and TRBJ2-1, with no clear D. V was trimmed by 0 bases and J by 2 bases, leaving 9 bases between them. The CDR3 has 15 residues. Germline-derived CDR1 and CDR2 are SGDLS and YYNGEE. The CDR3: CASSVGGHTYNEQFF. CDR3 in DNA: TGTGCCAGCAGCGTAGGCGGTCACACCTACAATGAGCAGTTCTTC.

The CDR3 coding sequence is TGTGCCAGCAGTCTAACGGGACTAGAAACAGATACGCAGTATTTT. It codes for CASSLTGLETDTQYF. The chain employs TRBV27 and TRBJ2-3; TRBD2 aligns across 8 bases. Germline CDR1 is MNHEY and CDR2 is SMNVEV (reference sequence). With 5 bases clipped from V and 3 bases from J, the junction kept 7 bases outside the gene matches. This CDR3 contains 15 residues.

CDR3 in DNA: TGTGCCAGCAGCCCCGGACTAGCGGGATGGGGCACAGATACGCAGTATTTT. Its protein is CASSPGLAGWGTDTQYF. The chain recombines TRBV7-2 with TRBJ2-3; 12 bases agree with TRBD2. This CDR3 region has 17 residues. CDR1 and CDR2 from the germline V gene are SGHTA and FQGNSA. J gave up 1 base and V 5 bases, and 7 bases lay outside the gene matches.

The chain joins TRBV2 to TRBJ1-4; D unresolved. Germline V gene lookup returns CDR1 SNHLY and CDR2 FYNNEI. Trimming shortened V by 1 base and J by 3 bases, and 12 bases separated the two germline ends. This CDR3 is built from 16 residues. The chain's CDR3 is CASSEGTAPPNEKLFF. The CDR3 nucleotides read TGTGCCAGCAGTGAAGGTACGGCTCCTCCTAATGAAAAACTGTTTTTT.

The chain combines TRBV2 with TRBJ2-3, with TRBD2 as a possible D gene (5 bases). This CDR3 is built from 14 residues. Germline values: CDR1 SNHLY, CDR2 FYNNEI. Between the trimmed V and J ends, which lost 5 bases and 1 base, there was a span of 10 bases. The CDR3 reads CASSIALGTDTQYF. CDR3 bases: TGTGCCAGCAGTATAGCGTTGGGCACAGATACGCAGTATTTT.

This clone was counted once. This rearrangement joins TRBV7-9 to TRBJ1-1; tentative D call: TRBD1 (5 bases). Germline CDR1 SEHNR, CDR2 FQNEAQ (reference sequence). V lost 3 bases and J lost 0, with 11 bases in between. The CDR3 extends over 15 amino acids. This chain's CDR3 is CASSFSGGVNTEAFF. CDR3 DNA: TGTGCCAGCAGCTTTAGTGGGGGAGTGAACACTGAAGCTTTCTTT.

The rearrangement joins TRBV9 to TRBJ2-1; D possibly corresponds to TRBD2 (6 bases). Trimming stripped 0 bases from V and 1 base from J, with 8 bases between. CDR3 length equals 15 residues. Germline assignment: CDR1 SGDLS and CDR2 YYNGEE. The CDR3 reads CASSVVSGSYNEQFF. In nucleotides, the CDR3 is TGTGCCAGCAGCGTAGTAAGCGGGTCCTACAATGAGCAGTTCTTC.

The chain links TRBV2 to TRBJ2-7; TRBD2 matches at 8 bases. This CDR3 has 16 amino acids. Germline CDR1 and CDR2: SNHLY and FYNNEI. V gave up 6 bases and J gave up 5 bases; unmatched junction bases: 15. In DNA, the CDR3 is TGTGCCAGCAGCTGGGTTCCCGGGACTAGAGGGGACGAGCAGTACTTC. Its protein product is CASSWVPGTRGDEQYF. Full variable domain (outside the CDR3, taken from reference TRBV2 and TRBJ2-7): EPEVTQTPSHQVTQMGQEVILRCVPISNHLYFYWYRQILGQKVEFLVSFYNNEISEKSEIFDDQFSVERPDGSNFTLKIRSTKLEDSAMYFCASSWVPGTRGDEQYFGPGTRLTVT.

This clone showed up just once. The chain couples TRBV7-8 to TRBJ2-2; 8 bases match TRBD2. V was pared by 3 bases and J by 3 bases, with 15 bases of the junction left unmatched. This CDR3 contains 19 residues. The V gene's germline CDR1 is SGHVS and CDR2 FQNEAQ. The CDR3 is CASSFEGVRTSRYTGELFF. The CDR3 nucleotides read TGTGCCAGCAGCTTCGAGGGGGTGAGGACTAGCCGCTACACCGGGGAGCTGTTTTTT.

V usage is TRBV7-9 and J usage is TRBJ1-2; possibly TRBD1 for D (5 bases). V lost 6 bases to trimming and J lost 6 bases, with 20 bases between them. Germline V gene sequence: CDR1 SEHNR, CDR2 FQNEAQ (reference sequence). The CDR3 runs to 15 residues. The CDR3 protein is CASSLGEGMKDGYTF. The CDR3 coding sequence is TGTGCCAGCAGTCTAGGGGAGGGAATGAAGGATGGCTACACCTTC. Full variable domain (remainder filled in from reference TRBV7-9 and TRBJ1-2): DTGVSQNPRHKITKRGQNVTFRCDPISEHNRLYWYRQTLGQGPEFLTYFQNEAQLEKSRLLSDRFSAERPKGSFSTLEIQRTEQGDSAMYLCASSLGEGMKDGYTFGSGTRLTVV.

The chain links TRBV6-5 to TRBJ2-2; TRBD2 matches at 14 bases. Trimming at V came to 7 bases and at J to 7 bases, leaving 5 bases not matched to a gene. The CDR3 has 15 amino acids. Per the germline V gene, CDR1 is MNHEY and CDR2 is SVGAGI. DNA of the CDR3: TGTGCCAGCACGGGACTAGCGGGAGTGGACGGGGAGCTGTTTTTT. Translated: CASTGLAGVDGELFF.

The chain is built from TRBV28 and TRBJ2-5; 11 bases align to TRBD2. Germline-derived CDR1 and CDR2 are MDHEN and SYDVKM. Trimming at V came to 3 bases and at J to 1 base, leaving 7 bases not matched to a gene. This CDR3 contains 17 residues. For the CDR3, the DNA is TGTGCCAGCAGTTTCGTCCCGGGACTAGCGGCCCAAGAGACCCAGTACTTC. Residues: CASSFVPGLAAQETQYF.

The CDR3 nucleotides read TGTGCCAGCAGCTTAGCGCGACAGGGTTTTACCAACACCGGGGAGCTGTTTTTT. It specifies CASSLARQGFTNTGELFF. The chain carries TRBV7-2 and TRBJ2-2, with 7 bases that match TRBD1. Germline V gene sequence: CDR1 SGHTA, CDR2 FQGNSA. There are 18 residues in the CDR3. With 0 bases clipped from V and 2 bases from J, the junction kept 9 bases outside the gene matches.

The chain carries TRBV6-5 and TRBJ2-1, with 11 bases matching TRBD2. With 2 bases clipped from V and 5 bases from J, the junction kept 2 bases outside the gene matches. This CDR3 is built from 15 residues. Germline loops: CDR1 MNHEY, CDR2 SVGAGI. The CDR3 spells CASSYGTSGDNEQFF. The CDR3 bases are TGTGCCAGCAGTTACGGGACTAGCGGAGACAATGAGCAGTTCTTC.

The chain couples TRBV29-1 to TRBJ1-1, with D unresolved. Per the germline V gene, CDR1 is SQVTM and CDR2 is ANQGSEA. The V and J ends lost 6 bases and 4 bases respectively, with 15 bases between them. The CDR3 is made up of 13 amino acids. The DNA for the CDR3 is TGCAGCGTGTCGAGGAGGGAGGGCACTGAAGCTTTCTTT. This gives the protein CSVSRREGTEAFF. Supplemented by reference TRBV29-1 and TRBJ1-1, the full variable domain reads SAVISQKPSRDICQRGTSLTIQCQVDSQVTMMFWYRQQPGQSLTLIATANQGSEATYESGFVIDKFPISRPNLTFSTLTVSNMSPEDSSIYLCSVSRREGTEAFFGQGTRLTVV.